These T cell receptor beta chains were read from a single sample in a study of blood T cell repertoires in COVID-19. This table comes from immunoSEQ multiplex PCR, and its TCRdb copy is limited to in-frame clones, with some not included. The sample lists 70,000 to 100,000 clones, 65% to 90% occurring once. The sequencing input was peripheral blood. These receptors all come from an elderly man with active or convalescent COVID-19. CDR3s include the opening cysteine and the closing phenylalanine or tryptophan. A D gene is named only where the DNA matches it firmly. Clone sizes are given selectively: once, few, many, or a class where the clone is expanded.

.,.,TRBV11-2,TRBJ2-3,CASSAPSGLRTDTQYF,TGTGCCAGCAGCGCGCCTTCTGGTCTTCGCACAGATACGCAGTATTTT
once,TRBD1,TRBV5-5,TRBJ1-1,CASSREGTGYTEAFF,TGTGCCAGCAGCCGTGAGGGGACAGGGTACACTGAAGCTTTCTTT
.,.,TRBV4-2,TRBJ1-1,CASSQEGGFGAEAFF,TGTGCCAGCAGCCAAGAGGGGGGTTTTGGGGCTGAAGCTTTCTTT
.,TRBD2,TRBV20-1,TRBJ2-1,CSASGGGTTYNEQFF,TGCAGTGCTAGTGGGGGGGGGACTACCTACAATGAGCAGTTCTTC
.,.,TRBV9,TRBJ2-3,CASSALTDTQYF,TGTGCCAGCAGCGCCCTCACAGATACGCAGTATTTT
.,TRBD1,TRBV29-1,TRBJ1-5,CSARTGGPNQPQHF,TGCAGCGCCCGGACAGGGGGACCTAATCAGCCCCAGCATTTT
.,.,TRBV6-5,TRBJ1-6,CASSYSGRVGSPLHF,TGTGCCAGCAGTTACTCGGGCAGGGTTGGTTCACCCCTCCACTTT
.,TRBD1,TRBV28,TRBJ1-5,CASSLRQGYKPQHF,TGTGCCAGCAGTTTAAGACAGGGATACAAGCCCCAGCATTTT
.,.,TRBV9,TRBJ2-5,CASSPTGYALRETQYF,TGTGCCAGCAGCCCGACTGGTTACGCTCTGCGAGAGACCCAGTACTTC
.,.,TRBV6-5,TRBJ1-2,CASSYIPGSGKDGYTF,TGTGCCAGCAGTTATATTCCAGGTTCTGGAAAAGATGGCTACACCTTC
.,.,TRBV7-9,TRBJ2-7,CASSLAGILFEQYF,TGTGCCAGCAGCTTGGCAGGTATTTTATTCGAGCAGTACTTC
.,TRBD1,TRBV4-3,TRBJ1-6,CASRPDRGGNSPLHF,TGCGCCAGCAGACCAGACAGGGGGGGTAATTCACCCCTCCACTTT
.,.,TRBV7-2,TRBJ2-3,CASSLEATDTQYF,TGTGCCAGCAGCTTAGAAGCGACAGATACGCAGTATTTT
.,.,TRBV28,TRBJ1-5,CASSLTTNNRGNQPQHF,TGTGCCAGCAGTCTAACAACTAACAACAGGGGCAATCAGCCCCAGCATTTT
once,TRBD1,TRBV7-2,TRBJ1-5,CASSSQQGSQPQHF,TGTGCCAGCAGCTCACAACAGGGGAGCCAGCCCCAGCATTTT
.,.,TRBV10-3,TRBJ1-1,CAIRGQRDTEAFF,TGTGCCATCAGAGGACAGAGGGACACTGAAGCTTTCTTT
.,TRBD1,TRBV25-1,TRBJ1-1,CASSSGGFFTEAFF,TGTGCCAGCAGCTCAGGGGGCTTTTTCACTGAAGCTTTCTTT
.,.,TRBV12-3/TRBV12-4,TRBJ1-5,CASSLNSNQPQHF,TGTGCCAGCAGTCTAAATAGCAATCAGCCCCAGCATTTT
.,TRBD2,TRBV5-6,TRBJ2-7,CASSSAGLAGTYEQYF,TGTGCCAGCAGCTCCGCCGGATTAGCGGGCACCTACGAGCAGTACTTC
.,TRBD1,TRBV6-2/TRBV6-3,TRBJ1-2,CASSRGQGPTYGYTF,TGTGCCAGCAGCCGAGGACAGGGCCCGACCTATGGCTACACCTTC
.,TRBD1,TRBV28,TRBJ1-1,CASSPPTGRGTEAFF,TGTGCCAGCAGTCCCCCGACAGGGCGCGGGACTGAAGCTTTCTTT
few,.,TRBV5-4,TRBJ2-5,CASSSGTYEETQYF,TGTGCCAGCAGCTCGGGGACATACGAAGAGACCCAGTACTTC
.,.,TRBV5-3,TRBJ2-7,CARQAPGGVFDEQYF,TGTGCCAGACAAGCCCCCGGGGGAGTATTCGACGAGCAGTACTTC
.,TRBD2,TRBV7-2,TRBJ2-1,CASSLAVNQRLAEYNEQFF,TGTGCCAGCAGCTTAGCGGTCAATCAAAGACTAGCGGAGTACAATGAGCAGTTCTTC